Each of the 32 T cell receptor beta chains below was sequenced from the same sample in a study of T cell responses to AZD1222 COVID-19 vaccine. TCRdb keeps only in-frame clones here, not all; method: immunoSEQ multiplex PCR. The sample shows over 100,000 clones, approximately 84% of them seen only once. This sample comprised peripheral blood, obtained on day 0 of AZD1222 vaccination. Receptor source: an adult in good health.

This clone appeared a few times. Germline and junction disagree at one end, which may indicate a read error. V is TRBV7-3 and J is TRBJ2-1; possible D gene TRBD1, 6 bases. The CDR3 has 16 amino acids. Germline V gene lookup returns CDR1 SGHTA and CDR2 FQGTGA. The CDR3: CASSLTGTPSYNEQFF. The CDR3, as DNA: TGTGCCAGCAGCCTAACCGGGACACCCTCCTACAATGAGCAGTTCTTC.

This chain links TRBV5-1 with TRBJ2-5, with 7 bases that match TRBD1. The germline V gene encodes CDR1 SGHRS and CDR2 YFSETQ. V gave up 4 bases and J gave up 2 bases; unmatched junction bases: 5. This CDR3 spans 14 amino acids. The CDR3 bases are TGCGCCAGCAGCCCCCGGACAGGACAAGAGACCCAGTACTTC. Its protein is CASSPRTGQETQYF.

This clone was seen just once. The chain carries TRBV7-9 and TRBJ2-3; maybe TRBD2 (5 bases). CDR1 is SEHNR, CDR2 FQNEAQ, per germline (reference sequence). This CDR3 is built from 15 residues. V lost 5 bases and J 0 bases, leaving 12 bases between the germline ends. The CDR3 nucleotides read TGTGCCAGCAGCGCCCCCGGGGTGAGCACAGATACGCAGTATTTT. It encodes CASSAPGVSTDTQYF.

The rearrangement links TRBV4-1 to TRBJ2-5; no clear D gene. This CDR3 is 16 amino acids long. The ends were cut back, 1 base at V and 4 bases at J, with 16 bases in the middle. CDR1 and CDR2 from the germline V gene are MGHRA and YSYEKL. CDR3: CASSQVGQSPRETQYF. The CDR3 DNA sequence: TGCGCCAGCAGCCAAGTGGGCCAGAGCCCTAGAGAGACCCAGTACTTC.

The V call is TRBV5-1, the J call TRBJ2-6; D unclear. Germline-derived CDR1 and CDR2 are SGHRS and YFSETQ. V was clipped by 2 bases and J by 2 bases, with 5 bases between them. The CDR3 loop spans 14 amino acids. Here the CDR3 DNA reads TGCGCCAGCAGCTTAACAGCTGGGGCCAACGTCCTGACTTTC. Its protein is CASSLTAGANVLTF.

The V and J genes are TRBV4-2 and TRBJ2-2; D possibly matches TRBD1 or TRBD2 (5 bases each). The CDR3 runs 15 residues. Germline CDR1 LGHNA, CDR2 YNFKEQ. The V and J ends lost 4 bases and 3 bases respectively, with 12 bases between them. CDR3 protein: CASSPRDADTGELFF. CDR3 in DNA: TGTGCCAGCAGCCCCCGGGACGCCGACACCGGGGAGCTGTTTTTT.

This chain uses TRBV6-5 with TRBJ1-2; 7 bases map to TRBD1. Germline V gene sequence: CDR1 MNHEY, CDR2 SVGAGI. CDR3 length: 16 amino acids. After removal of 2 bases from V and 6 bases from J, the junction contained 12 bases not matched to a gene. CDR3 bases: TGTGCCAGCAGTTACACCCCCCGGGACAGCCCAAATGGCTACACCTTC. Translating gives CASSYTPRDSPNGYTF.

The chain combines TRBV13 with TRBJ1-3; D remains ambiguous. This CDR3 contains 17 residues. The ends were cut back, 1 base at V and 0 bases at J, with 13 bases in the middle. CDR1 and CDR2 (germline): PRHDT, FYEKMQ (reference sequence). CDR3 residues: CASSLEGGEDSGNTIYF. DNA of the CDR3: TGTGCCAGCAGCTTAGAGGGTGGAGAGGACTCTGGAAACACCATATATTTT.

The CDR3 nucleotides read TGTGCCAGCAGTTTGACAGGGGGCAGCAATGAGCAGTTCTTC. Its protein is CASSLTGGSNEQFF. The chain is built from TRBV28 and TRBJ2-1; 10 bases fit TRBD1. V was pared by 3 bases and J by 6 bases, with 2 bases of the junction left unmatched. The CDR3 runs to 14 residues. Germline V gives CDR1 MDHEN, CDR2 SYDVKM.

This chain links TRBV3-1 (or the pseudogene TRBV3-2) with TRBJ2-7; the match to TRBD1 covers 10 bases. V lost 4 bases to trimming and J lost 5 bases; unmatched junction nucleotides: 5. Per germline, CDR1 LGHDT and CDR2 YNNKEL (reference sequence). The CDR3 covers 14 residues. CDR3 in amino acids: CASSPRTGGNEQYF. The CDR3 region has the DNA TGTGCCAGCAGCCCCAGGACAGGGGGAAACGAGCAGTACTTC.

The rearrangement links TRBV28 to TRBJ2-2; no clear D gene. CDR1 is MDHEN and CDR2 is SYDVKM in the germline V gene. Trimming took off 3 bases at V and 0 bases at J, with 5 bases between the two ends. This CDR3 region has 14 residues. CDR3 region: CASSFWSNTGELFF. Written as DNA, the CDR3 is TGTGCCAGCAGTTTCTGGTCGAACACCGGGGAGCTGTTTTTT.

The rearrangement links TRBV15 to TRBJ2-3, with 12 bases that match TRBD1. V dropped 5 bases and J dropped 1; count of bases not matched to a gene: 4. This CDR3 region has 16 residues. Germline CDR1 and CDR2: LNHNV and YYDKDF (reference sequence). The CDR3 nucleotides read TGTGCCACCAGCGGAGGGACAGGGGGCGGCACAGATACGCAGTATTTT. Translation: CATSGGTGGGTDTQYF.

J is TRBJ2-7 and V is TRBV10-1, with 7 bases matching TRBD2. Germline-derived CDR1 and CDR2 are WNHNN and SYGVQD (reference sequence). V was pared by 0 bases and J by 0 bases, with 2 bases of the junction left unmatched. This CDR3 has 15 residues. The CDR3 sequence is CASSESGGNSYEQYF. CDR3 nucleotides: TGCGCCAGCAGTGAGTCCGGGGGGAACTCCTACGAGCAGTACTTC.

There are a few counts of this clone. The J gene is TRBJ1-1, the V gene TRBV21-1; the table's D call, TRBD1, has no DNA check behind it. TRBV21-1 has pseudogene status. The CDR3 sequence is 12 residues long. As DNA, the CDR3 is TGTGCCAGCAGCAAAGGCCGCCAGTTGGCTTTCTTT. This codes for CASSKGRQLAFF.

The rearrangement links TRBV28 to TRBJ1-2; tentatively, D is TRBD1 (5 bases). Looked up from germline, CDR1 is MDHEN and CDR2 is SYDVKM. This CDR3 spans 15 amino acids. Trimming removed 2 bases from V and 6 bases from J, with 16 bases in between. The CDR3 DNA reads TGTGCCAGCAGTTTAGTTCAGAGACAGCTGAATGGCTACACCTTC. Its protein product is CASSLVQRQLNGYTF.

The genes are TRBV11-2 and TRBJ1-1; D not resolved. The CDR3 covers 12 residues. V was trimmed by 3 bases and J by 0 bases, leaving 2 bases between them. In germline, CDR1 is SGHAT, CDR2 FQNNGV. CDR3 sequence reads: CASSFMNTEAFF. Written as DNA, the CDR3 is TGTGCCAGCAGCTTCATGAACACTGAAGCTTTCTTT.

The chain is built from TRBV6-5 and TRBJ2-1; no clear D gene. V lost 2 bases, J lost 6 bases, and 8 bases lay in between. Germline V CDR1 and CDR2: MNHEY, SVGAGI. This CDR3 is 13 amino acids long. CDR3 region: CASSYTPINEQFF. CDR3 coding DNA: TGTGCCAGCAGTTACACCCCAATCAATGAGCAGTTCTTC.

The chain couples TRBV7-2 to TRBJ1-1, with D uncertain. The V and J ends lost 3 bases and 0 bases respectively, with 11 bases between them. Germline V gene lookup returns CDR1 SGHTA and CDR2 FQGNSA. This CDR3 is built from 15 residues. CDR3 amino acids: CASSFPVGMNTEAFF. The CDR3 coding sequence is TGTGCCAGCAGCTTCCCAGTGGGTATGAACACTGAAGCTTTCTTT. Full variable domain (remainder filled in from reference TRBV7-2 and TRBJ1-1): GAGVSQSPSNKVTEKGKDVELRCDPISGHTALYWYRQSLGQGLEFLIYFQGNSAPDKSGLPSDRFSAERTGGSVSTLTIQRTQQEDSAVYLCASSFPVGMNTEAFFGQGTRLTVV.

The chain couples TRBV11-2 to TRBJ2-2; D gene uncertain. The CDR3 runs 14 residues. Germline lookup yields CDR1 SGHAT and CDR2 FQNNGV. V lost 6 bases to trimming and J lost 4 bases, with 12 bases between them. The CDR3 sequence is CASSRASATGELFF. CDR3 DNA: TGTGCCAGCAGTAGGGCCTCGGCCACCGGGGAGCTGTTTTTT.

V gene TRBV14 combines with J gene TRBJ1-1; D is unclear. The CDR3 has 12 residues. V lost 4 bases and J 8 bases, leaving 11 bases between the germline ends. Germline loops: CDR1 SGHDN, CDR2 FVKESK. The CDR3 nucleotides read TGTGCCAGCAGCCCCATCAACAGCGAAGCTTTCTTT. It codes for CASSPINSEAFF.

This clone was recorded once. The chain carries TRBV25-1 and TRBJ1-4, with D unclear. Germline assignment: CDR1 MGHDK and CDR2 SYGVNS. Trimming removed 5 bases at V and 7 bases at J, with 17 bases between. The CDR3 runs 15 residues. CDR3 sequence (DNA): TGTGCCAGCAGTAATAGTGCCACGGCAGCTGAAAAACTGTTTTTT. It codes for CASSNSATAAEKLFF.

This rearrangement joins TRBV3-1 (or the pseudogene TRBV3-2) to TRBJ1-1; D is unclear. Looked up from germline, CDR1 is LGHDT and CDR2 is YNNKEL (reference sequence). V was trimmed by 1 base and J by 8 bases, leaving 5 bases between them. CDR3 length equals 11 residues. This CDR3 is CASSQGGEAFF. The CDR3 coding sequence is TGTGCCAGCAGCCAAGGAGGAGAAGCTTTCTTT.

The rearrangement uses TRBV3-1 (or the pseudogene TRBV3-2) and TRBJ1-1; D gene unclear. Per germline, CDR1 LGHDT and CDR2 YNNKEL (reference sequence). The CDR3 has 14 amino acids. The V end lost 4 bases, the J end lost 0 bases, and 9 bases lay between the germline ends. The CDR3 protein is CASSPNNVNTEAFF. The CDR3 DNA follows: TGTGCCAGCAGCCCAAACAATGTGAACACTGAAGCTTTCTTT.

This chain links TRBV10-3 with TRBJ2-2, with a tentative D call TRBD2 (6 bases). With 11 bases removed from V and 0 bases from J, the gap between germline ends came to 16 bases. Germline CDR1 ENHRY, CDR2 SYGVKD. The CDR3 length is 15 residues. The CDR3, as DNA: TGTGCCTCCATTGAAGGGGAGGCGAACACCGGGGAGCTGTTTTTT. Protein product: CASIEGEANTGELFF.

The chain has TRBV28 and TRBJ1-2, with D perhaps matching TRBD1 (5 bases). Trimming left V 2 bases short and J 4 bases short, with 11 bases between. In germline, CDR1 is MDHEN, CDR2 SYDVKM. The CDR3 consists of 14 residues. CDR3 DNA: TGTGCCAGCAGTTTAGTGGGGGTCGCCTATGGCTACACCTTC. This sequence encodes CASSLVGVAYGYTF.

The V gene is TRBV5-6, the J gene TRBJ1-1, with D maybe TRBD1 (5 bases). Trimming left V 2 bases short and J 3 bases short, with 11 bases between. CDR1 is SGHDT, CDR2 YYEEEE, per germline. The CDR3 totals 14 residues. In DNA, the CDR3 is TGTGCCAGCAGCTTCGATAGGGGCGACACTGAAGCTTTCTTT. Its translation is CASSFDRGDTEAFF.

V is TRBV30 and J is TRBJ1-6; D is perhaps TRBD1 (5 bases). Germline V gives CDR1 GTSNPN, CDR2 SVGIG (reference sequence). The CDR3 runs 17 residues. Trimming cost V 0 bases and J 1 base, with 13 bases left between them. The DNA for the CDR3 is TGTGCCTGGAGTGTAAAGGGGCGCGGGTCCTATAATTCACCCCTCCACTTT. Residues: CAWSVKGRGSYNSPLHF.

V and J are TRBV28 and TRBJ1-1; D not resolved. The CDR3 totals 15 residues. The V end was cut by 3 bases, the J end by 0 bases, with 11 bases between. Germline assignment: CDR1 MDHEN and CDR2 SYDVKM. CDR3 protein: CASSLPTVLNTEAFF. CDR3 nucleotide sequence: TGTGCCAGCAGTTTGCCGACGGTTCTGAACACTGAAGCTTTCTTT.

The chain links TRBV6-5 to TRBJ1-6, with a weak D call TRBD1 (5 bases). In germline, CDR1 is MNHEY, CDR2 SVGAGI. This CDR3 has 15 residues. The germline V and J ends were trimmed by 6 bases and 0 bases, with 9 bases remaining between them. CDR3 protein: CASRKQDSYNSPLHF. The CDR3 region has the DNA TGTGCCAGCAGAAAACAGGACTCCTATAATTCACCCCTCCACTTT.

A single count supports this clone. The chain is built from TRBV28 and TRBJ2-7, with TRBD1 identical over 10 bases. V gave up 6 bases and J gave up 2 bases; unmatched junction bases: 4. The length of the CDR3 is 14 residues. In germline, CDR1 is MDHEN, CDR2 SYDVKM. CDR3 DNA: TGTGCCAGCAGCCCGGGACAGGGGACCTACGAGCAGTACTTC. This sequence encodes CASSPGQGTYEQYF.

This chain joins TRBV6-6 and TRBJ2-6; D gene uncertain. Germline lookup yields CDR1 MNHNY and CDR2 SVGAGI (reference sequence). The CDR3 extends over 16 amino acids. Trimming cost V 6 bases and J 3 bases, with 15 bases left between them. The CDR3, as DNA: TGTGCCAGCAGGCCGACCCCGTCCATTGGGGCCAACGTCCTGACTTTC. The encoded protein is CASRPTPSIGANVLTF.

The chain carries TRBV7-2 and TRBJ1-4; no clear D gene. V lost 4 bases to trimming and J lost 0 bases, with 6 bases between them. The CDR3 totals 14 residues. Per the germline V gene, CDR1 is SGHTA and CDR2 is FQGNSA. The CDR3 coding sequence is TGTGCCAGCAGCTCCAGCGCAACTAATGAAAAACTGTTTTTT. It encodes CASSSSATNEKLFF.